Listed here are 28 T cell receptor beta chains from one sample, sequenced in a study of cytomegalovirus exposure and HLA in healthy donors. 13 Jbeta primers and 60 Vbeta primers were used for the PCR. Here immunoSEQ multiplex PCR was the method, and the copy in TCRdb shows in-frame clones only, minus some. Here the sample spans about 150,000 clones, 70% to 90% being singletons. The material sequenced was PBMCs. These receptors all come from a woman aged 40 to 50 in good health and CMV-seropositive.

The CDR3 loop is CASRLTGSGYNEQFF. As DNA, the CDR3 is TGTGCCAGCAGGTTGACAGGGTCCGGGTACAATGAGCAGTTCTTC. The gene calls are TRBV27 and TRBJ2-1, with 7 bases identical to TRBD1. CDR1 MNHEY and CDR2 SMNVEV come from the germline V gene (reference sequence). The junction had 9 bases not matched to a gene; V was cut back by 6 bases and J by 4 bases. The CDR3 extends over 15 amino acids.

This clone was counted only a few times. The chain joins TRBV27 to TRBJ2-1; D gene unclear. There are 10 residues in the CDR3. Germline V gene data show CDR1 as MNHEY and CDR2 as SMNVEV (reference sequence). Trimming stripped 10 bases from V and 6 bases from J, with 7 bases between. The CDR3 loop reads CAIGSNEQFF. CDR3 DNA: TGTGCCATCGGGTCCAATGAGCAGTTCTTC.

This rearrangement joins TRBV2 to TRBJ2-2; 14 bases are shared with TRBD2. The length of the CDR3 is 16 residues. Trimming removed 9 bases from V and 5 bases from J; junction bases left unmatched: 8. Per germline, CDR1 SNHLY and CDR2 FYNNEI. The CDR3 DNA is TGTGCCAGTACCGGGACTAGCGGGAGAAGTACCGGGGAGCTGTTTTTT. Protein sequence: CASTGTSGRSTGELFF.

The chain couples TRBV7-9 to TRBJ1-1; 10 nucleotides match TRBD1. The germline V gene encodes CDR1 SEHNR and CDR2 FQNEAQ (reference sequence). J was trimmed by 5 bases and V by 5 bases; bases with no gene match: 8. This CDR3 is built from 15 residues. CDR3 in amino acids: CASSATGDRGTEAFF. The CDR3 DNA reads TGTGCCAGCAGCGCTACGGGGGACAGGGGAACTGAAGCTTTCTTT.

The chain has TRBV19 and TRBJ2-1; D might be TRBD2 (6 bases). The germline V gene encodes CDR1 LNHDA and CDR2 SQIVND (reference sequence). This CDR3 has 13 residues. Deletions cut 7 bases from V and 4 bases from J, with 11 bases between. For the CDR3, the DNA is TGTGCCAGTAAGGCGGGGAGATACAATGAGCAGTTCTTC. It encodes CASKAGRYNEQFF.

V usage is TRBV19 and J usage is TRBJ2-7, with TRBD1 identical over 8 bases. CDR1 is LNHDA, CDR2 SQIVND, per germline (reference sequence). Losses at the gene ends were 5 bases for V and 5 bases for J; bases not matched to a gene: 8. This CDR3 is 14 amino acids long. The DNA of the CDR3 is TGTGCCAGTAGTCTTAGGACAGGGTATCACGAGCAGTACTTC. This sequence encodes CASSLRTGYHEQYF.

This clone was picked up a small number of times. The CDR3 region is CASRWTRFVSGGELFF. CDR3 sequence (DNA): TGCGCCAGCAGGTGGACAAGGTTTGTTTCGGGCGGGGAGCTGTTTTTT. The chain is built from TRBV23-1 and TRBJ2-2; D may be TRBD1 (5 bases). TRBV23-1 is sorted into the ORF group, with uncertain function. Trimming stripped 6 bases from V and 7 bases from J, with 21 bases between. The CDR3 length is 16 residues.

The V call is TRBV9, the J call TRBJ2-3; 12 bases agree with TRBD2. J was trimmed by 3 bases and V by 4 bases; bases with no gene match: 6. Germline V gene lookup returns CDR1 SGDLS and CDR2 YYNGEE. CDR3 length: 16 residues. CDR3 nucleotides: TGTGCCAGCAGCTTACTAGCGGGGGGCTCGACAGATACGCAGTATTTT. Translation gives CASSLLAGGSTDTQYF.

This chain connects TRBV6-1 to TRBJ2-7; 10 positions match TRBD1. The germline V gene has CDR1 MNHNS and CDR2 SASEGT. CDR3 length: 16 amino acids. J was trimmed by 1 base and V by 3 bases; bases with no gene match: 6. The DNA for the CDR3 is TGTGCCAGCAGTGACCCGGGACAGGGGACGTCCTACGAGCAGTACTTC. Its translation: CASSDPGQGTSYEQYF.

This clone is a singleton in its sample. The DNA of the CDR3 is TGCGCCAGCAGCCAACCCGGACAGGGAGCGGCTGGCTACACCTTC. This encodes CASSQPGQGAAGYTF. The chain links TRBV5-1 to TRBJ1-2, with TRBD1 identical over 8 bases. The CDR3 is 15 residues long. Germline V gives CDR1 SGHRS, CDR2 YFSETQ. Losses at the gene ends were 4 bases for V and 7 bases for J; bases not matched to a gene: 12.

This clone was seen just once. The chain joins TRBV18 to TRBJ1-5; D is ambiguous. From germline, CDR1 is KGHSH and CDR2 LQKENI. The CDR3 sequence is 13 residues long. Trimming removed 6 bases from V and 6 bases from J, with 12 bases in between. The CDR3 coding sequence is TGTGCCAGCTCTCACAGTTATACTCAGCCCCAGCATTTT. Protein sequence: CASSHSYTQPQHF.

This rearrangement joins TRBV11-3 to TRBJ2-2, with a tentative D call TRBD2 (5 bases). V lost 5 bases and J 5 bases, leaving 9 bases between the germline ends. The CDR3 length is 13 residues. CDR1 SGHNT and CDR2 YENEEA come from the germline V gene. The chain's CDR3 is CASSRTGTGELFF. The CDR3 DNA is TGTGCCAGCAGCCGAACGGGGACCGGGGAGCTGTTTTTT. Full variable domain (outside the CDR3, taken from reference TRBV11-3 and TRBJ2-2): EAGVVQSPRYKIIEKKQPVAFWCNPISGHNTLYWYLQNLGQGPELLIRYENEEAVDDSQLPKDRFSAERLKGVDSTLKIQPAELGDSAVYLCASSRTGTGELFFGEGSRLTVL.

The chain carries TRBV7-9 and TRBJ1-4, with 8 bases fitting TRBD1. The germline gives CDR1 SEHNR, CDR2 FQNEAQ (reference sequence). Trimming at V came to 5 bases and at J to 8 bases, leaving 10 bases not matched to a gene. The CDR3 runs 15 residues. CDR3 region: CASSPAGGRVEKLFF. CDR3 nucleotide sequence: TGTGCCAGCAGCCCGGCAGGGGGCAGAGTGGAAAAACTGTTTTTT.

This clone was found once. J is TRBJ2-7 and V is TRBV19; TRBD2 agrees at 12 bases. After removal of 6 bases from V and 3 bases from J, the junction contained 9 bases not matched to a gene. This CDR3 is built from 16 residues. Germline V gene lookup returns CDR1 LNHDA and CDR2 SQIVND (reference sequence). Here the CDR3 DNA reads TGTGCCAGTAGACTAGCGGGAGGTCTCTTGAACTACGAGCAGTACTTC. Translating gives CASRLAGGLLNYEQYF. Drawing the rest from reference TRBV19 and TRBJ2-7, the complete variable domain is DGGITQSPKYLFRKEGQNVTLSCEQNLNHDAMYWYRQDPGQGLRLIYYSQIVNDFQKGDIAEGYSVSREKKESFPLTVTSAQKNPTAFYLCASRLAGGLLNYEQYFGPGTRLTVT.

The rearrangement links TRBV4-1 to TRBJ2-7; 10 bases match TRBD1. V trimming: 1 base; J trimming: 1 base; junction bases outside the gene matches: 4. There are 16 residues in the CDR3. Germline V gene lookup returns CDR1 MGHRA and CDR2 YSYEKL. CDR3 protein: CASSQAGTGASYEQYF. CDR3 DNA sequence: TGCGCCAGCAGCCAAGCCGGGACAGGGGCATCCTACGAGCAGTACTTC.

This clone has only one observation. The rearrangement uses TRBV7-3 and TRBJ2-2; tentative D call: TRBD2 (5 bases). V lost 5 bases to trimming and J lost 7 bases, with 11 bases between them. The CDR3 totals 13 residues. Germline CDR1 and CDR2: SGHTA and FQGTGA. The CDR3 is CASSGSWGGELFF. The CDR3 nucleotides are TGTGCCAGCAGCGGGAGTTGGGGCGGGGAGCTGTTTTTT. Filled out from reference TRBV7-3 and TRBJ2-2, the complete variable domain reads GAGVSQTPSNKVTEKGKYVELRCDPISGHTALYWYRQSLGQGPEFLIYFQGTGAADDSGLPNDRFFAVRPEGSVSTLKIQRTERGDSAVYLCASSGSWGGELFFGEGSRLTVL.

V is TRBV25-1 and J is TRBJ2-5; no firm D call. V was shortened by 0 bases and J by 11 bases, with 13 bases between the two germline ends. The CDR3 is 13 residues long. Germline values: CDR1 MGHDK, CDR2 SYGVNS. The CDR3 DNA sequence: TGTGCCAGCAGTGAATATAAGTCGTCTCGGCAGTACTTC. It is translated as CASSEYKSSRQYF.

The V and J genes are TRBV4-3 and TRBJ2-1, with TRBD2 as a possible D gene (6 bases). Trimming left V 3 bases short and J 7 bases short, with 19 bases between. CDR1 and CDR2 from the germline V gene are LGHNA and YSLEER. This CDR3 has 16 residues. This CDR3 is CASSQLQTRIFNEQFF. As DNA, the CDR3 is TGCGCCAGCAGCCAGCTACAGACTAGGATATTTAATGAGCAGTTCTTC.

CDR3 DNA: TGTGCCAGCAGGCTCCCAGGGTTGGGGAACACTGAAGCTTTCTTT. Protein sequence: CASRLPGLGNTEAFF. This chain joins TRBV6-5 and TRBJ1-1; TRBD1 might be the D (5 bases). The CDR3 consists of 15 residues. Germline V gene lookup returns CDR1 MNHEY and CDR2 SVGAGI. Trimming pared 6 bases from V and 1 base from J, leaving 15 bases between.

This clone was seen a handful of times. The chain uses TRBV4-1 and TRBJ1-2; possibly TRBD1 for D (5 bases). The CDR3 contains 16 residues. Trimming took 2 bases from V and 5 from J, leaving 18 bases between them. The V gene's germline CDR1 is MGHRA and CDR2 YSYEKL. For the CDR3, the DNA is TGCGCCAGCAGCCAACCAAGGGGCGGCGGGGCTTATGGCTACACCTTC. Encoded protein: CASSQPRGGGAYGYTF.

The chain is built from TRBV7-6 and TRBJ1-5, with a possible D match to TRBD1 (6 bases). V lost 0 bases and J lost 7, with 13 bases in between. This CDR3 comprises 15 residues. Germline lookup yields CDR1 SGHVS and CDR2 FNYEAQ. Written as DNA, the CDR3 is TGTGCCAGCAGCTTAGCGGGACCGAGGGGGCAGCCCCAGCATTTT. Protein product: CASSLAGPRGQPQHF.

This rearrangement joins TRBV5-1 to TRBJ1-4, with D unresolved. Trimming stripped 0 bases from V and 4 bases from J, with 13 bases between. The germline V gene encodes CDR1 SGHRS and CDR2 YFSETQ. CDR3 size: 16 residues. CDR3 protein: CASSLGGGRYNEKLFF. The CDR3 nucleotides read TGCGCCAGCAGCTTGGGCGGTGGGAGGTATAATGAAAAACTGTTTTTT.

The chain recombines TRBV5-4 with TRBJ2-6; the match to TRBD1 covers 9 bases. The CDR3 is 17 residues long. V was pared by 3 bases and J by 2 bases, with 6 bases of the junction left unmatched. The germline CDR1 and CDR2 sequences are SGHNT and YYREEE (reference sequence). The CDR3 DNA reads TGTGCCAGCAGCTCCGGGACAGGGACTCCTGGGGCCAACGTCCTGACTTTC. Encoded protein: CASSSGTGTPGANVLTF.

This clone came up a few times. The chain is built from TRBV28 and TRBJ2-3, with TRBD2 identical over 7 bases. The CDR3 sequence is 16 residues long. V trimming: 3 bases; J trimming: 0 bases; junction bases outside the gene matches: 6. Germline lookup yields CDR1 MDHEN and CDR2 SYDVKM. The CDR3 region is CASSLASGVSTDTQYF. The CDR3, as DNA: TGTGCCAGCAGTTTGGCGAGCGGGGTAAGCACAGATACGCAGTATTTT. The variable domain in full, with the rest retrieved from reference TRBV28 and TRBJ2-3, is DVKVTQSSRYLVKRTGEKVFLECVQDMDHENMFWYRQDPGLGLRLIYFSYDVKMKEKGDIPEGYSVSREKKERFSLILESASTNQTSMYLCASSLASGVSTDTQYFGPGTRLTVL.

The chain carries TRBV7-8 and TRBJ2-1, with 12 bases identical to TRBD1. The germline CDR1 and CDR2 sequences are SGHVS and FQNEAQ. V shed 8 bases, J shed 9 bases, and the junction held 14 bases outside the gene matches. The CDR3 length is 16 residues. CDR3 sequence (DNA): TGTGCCAGCGTCCTACCGGGACAGGGGGCAAATGGTGAGCAGTTCTTC. Protein product: CASVLPGQGANGEQFF.

The rearrangement uses TRBV29-1 and TRBJ1-2, with D possibly matching TRBD1 (6 bases). Looked up from germline, CDR1 is SQVTM and CDR2 is ANQGSEA. V was pared by 5 bases and J by 5 bases, with 15 bases between. The CDR3 has 13 amino acids. The DNA for the CDR3 is TGCAGCGTTAGGACAGAACACTTTTATGGCTACACCTTC. The encoded protein is CSVRTEHFYGYTF.

The genes are TRBV15 and TRBJ1-5; 11 bases agree with TRBD1. In germline, CDR1 is LNHNV, CDR2 YYDKDF (reference sequence). This CDR3 contains 19 residues. With 1 base clipped from V and 9 bases from J, the junction kept 17 bases outside the gene matches. The CDR3 reads CATSRGIGPGQGEKGPQHF. Here the CDR3 DNA reads TGTGCCACCAGCAGAGGGATTGGCCCGGGACAGGGGGAGAAAGGGCCCCAGCATTTT. The whole variable domain, remainder taken from reference TRBV15 and TRBJ1-5, is DAMVIQNPRYQVTQFGKPVTLSCSQTLNHNVMYWYQQKSSQAPKLLFHYYDKDFNNEADTPDNFQSRRPNTSFCFLDIRSPGLGDTAMYLCATSRGIGPGQGEKGPQHFGDGTRLSIL.

The V call is TRBV19, the J call TRBJ1-1; tentative D call: TRBD1 (5 bases). Trimming pared 7 bases from V and 9 bases from J, leaving 24 bases between. This CDR3 spans 15 amino acids. Germline-derived CDR1 and CDR2 are LNHDA and SQIVND (reference sequence). The CDR3 spells CASTGGGYRTDKAFF. CDR3 bases: TGTGCCAGTACCGGCGGGGGTTACAGGACGGATAAAGCTTTCTTT.